This T cell receptor beta chain is drawn from a study of cytomegalovirus exposure and HLA in healthy donors. Study-level information: Out of approximately 170 million T cells, an earlier analysis found roughly 100 million unique TCR beta sequences in total. Study-wide results and limits: A missense variant in DCLRE1C was later tied to TCR beta V- and J-gene trimming.

Germline CDR1 is SGHVS and CDR2 is FNYEAQ. The CDR3 runs to 16 residues. V shed 2 bases, J shed 1 base, and the junction held 4 bases outside the gene matches. The PCR employed 60 Vbeta primers together with 13 Jbeta primers. TCRdb's table, derived via immunoSEQ multiplex PCR, lists solely in-frame clones and lacks some. This repertoire includes 150,000 or so clones. To note about this clone: Its antigen is undetermined.

All the people who gave samples were healthy bone marrow donors. The receptor's source is a woman between 50 and 59 years old in good health and CMV-seronegative. The material sequenced was PBMCs. V and J are TRBV7-6 and TRBJ2-2; 7 bases fit TRBD1. CDR3 DNA: TGTGCCAGCAGCTTATTGTCAGGGGGGAACACCGGGGAGCTGTTTTTT. This translates into CASSLLSGGNTGELFF.